The T cell receptor (beta chain) under discussion was sequenced for a study of vaccination effects on CD4 cells after COVID-19. Method: immunoSEQ multiplex PCR; TCRdb's copy keeps in-frame clones and lacks some. The sample holds about 66,000 clones, roughly 79% seen once. Before sequencing took place, the ViraFEST assay used viral peptide pools to expand antigen-specific CD4+ T cells. Subsequent to roughly 9 days of culture, CD4+ T cells were isolated. Everyone in the study got two shots of either the BNT162b2 or mRNA-1273 vaccine. PBMC cultures contained 1.8 million or so cells per well, approximately 11 IU/ml IL-2 and 10 ug/ml peptides. This clone was recorded only once. Its antigen is unknown. The CDR3 is made up of 14 amino acids. Trimming shortened V by 3 bases and J by 7 bases, and 12 bases separated the two germline ends. Germline-derived CDR1 and CDR2 are MNHNS and SASEGT.

The sequencing used CD4+ T cells from PBMCs cultured with HCoV-OC43 spike peptides, collected after COVID-19 vaccination. Noted subset: HCoV-OC43 spike overlapping peptide pool stimulation. The receptor's source is a human donor who received a COVID-19 vaccine. The J gene is TRBJ2-2, the V gene TRBV6-1; D gene uncertain. The CDR3 DNA is TGTGCCAGCAGTGAGTTCGTGCTTAGCGGGGAGCTGTTTTTT. Residues: CASSEFVLSGELFF.